This TCR beta chain is from a study of control samples from healthy donors and cancer patients. Sequenced by immunoSEQ multiplex PCR; TCRdb stores in-frame clones only, minus some. This sample has about 160,000 clones; about 93% occur once, and the top ten carry 4.1%. V trimming: 0 bases; J trimming: 10 bases; junction bases outside the gene matches: 8. The CDR3 sequence is 14 residues long. Germline values: CDR1 SGHVS, CDR2 FQNEAQ. V is TRBV7-8 and J is TRBJ1-2; 7 nucleotides align to TRBD1. Sequencing was done on a sample of blood. This receptor was identified in an older woman in good health. The CDR3 sequence is CASSLAGVRGVYTF. DNA of the CDR3: TGTGCCAGCAGCTTAGCGGGGGTCAGGGGGGTCTACACCTTC.